Listed below are T cell receptor beta chains from one sample, sequenced in a study of cytomegalovirus exposure and HLA in healthy donors. Produced via immunoSEQ multiplex PCR; TCRdb's table is partial and in-frame only. The data contain some 110,000 clones, around 75% of them singletons. What was sequenced was PBMCs. Receptor source: a young man in good health and CMV-seropositive. Both conserved end residues are part of each CDR3. The order of the fields is V gene, D gene, CDR3 length, J gene, clone size, CDR3 DNA, CDR3 protein. A D gene is named only where the DNA matches it firmly. Some rows have no size entry. The others give once, few or many, or a class for an expanded clone.

TRBV27	TRBD2	13	TRBJ2-5	few	TGTGCCAGCAGTTTATGGGGGGGAGAGACCCAGTACTTC	CASSLWGGETQYF
TRBV30	.	14	TRBJ1-1	.	TGTGCCTGGAGTGTACGGGGGAGGAACACTGAAGCTTTCTTT	CAWSVRGRNTEAFF
TRBV4-2	.	13	TRBJ1-1	once	TGTGCCAGCAGCCAAGATCCGGACACTGAAGCTTTCTTT	CASSQDPDTEAFF
TRBV30	.	11	TRBJ2-2	.	TGTGCCTGGAACAGGGCCGGGGAGCTGTTTTTT	CAWNRAGELFF
TRBV4-1	.	15	TRBJ2-5	.	TGCGCCAGCAGCCAACTAGGGGGGGATCAAGAGACCCAGTACTTC	CASSQLGGDQETQYF
TRBV27	.	14	TRBJ2-7	.	TGTGCCAGCAGCCCTGGGATGGGGGGCTACGAGCAGTACTTC	CASSPGMGGYEQYF
TRBV5-1	.	12	TRBJ2-7	.	TGCGCCAGCAGCCTACAGGGTGTCGAGCAGTACTTC	CASSLQGVEQYF
TRBV19	TRBD1	18	TRBJ1-5	.	TGTGCCAGTAGTATACGGGTCGTGAGGGGGCTCGGGAATCAGCCCCAGCATTTT	CASSIRVVRGLGNQPQHF
TRBV18	TRBD1	15	TRBJ2-1	.	TGTGCCAGCTCACCGGGGGACAGGGGAAACAATGAGCAGTTCTTC	CASSPGDRGNNEQFF
TRBV5-4	.	14	TRBJ2-3	once	TGTGCCAGCAGTTCCCCAGGCCAAACAGATACGCAGTATTTT	CASSSPGQTDTQYF
TRBV9	.	14	TRBJ2-1	few	TGTGCCAGCAGCGTTGCAGGGCGGCTCAATGAGCAGTTCTTC	CASSVAGRLNEQFF
TRBV27	.	15	TRBJ1-1	.	TGTGCCAGCAGCCGCGACACGGACAGCCTCACTGAAGCTTTCTTT	CASSRDTDSLTEAFF
TRBV30	.	14	TRBJ2-1	.	TGTGCCTGGAGTGTCGGCAGGGGAAAGGATGAGCAGTTCTTC	CAWSVGRGKDEQFF
TRBV2	.	14	TRBJ2-2	.	TGTGCCAGCAGTCAAGGGCCCCGCACCGGGGAGCTGTTTTTT	CASSQGPRTGELFF
TRBV12-2	.	16	TRBJ2-2	.	TGTGCAAGTCGCCACGCGGGGGGGTGTAACACCGGGGAGCTGTTTTTT	CASRHAGGCNTGELFF
TRBV6-1	.	15	TRBJ1-6	.	TGTGCCAGCAGTGAACAGGGGACGAAGGGTTCACCCCTCCACTTT	CASSEQGTKGSPLHF
TRBV4-3	.	16	TRBJ2-7	.	TGCGCCAGCAGCCAAGATAGCCCTGTGGTTCCTTACGAGCAGTACTTC	CASSQDSPVVPYEQYF
TRBV9	TRBD1	14	TRBJ1-1	many	TGTGCCAGCAGCGTAGAGAGTGCAGGGGGACGAGCTTTCTTT	CASSVESAGGRAFF
TRBV5-1	.	15	TRBJ1-6	.	TGCGCCAGCAGCTCGGCACAGGGAAACAATTCACCCCTCCACTTT	CASSSAQGNNSPLHF
TRBV18	TRBD1	15	TRBJ2-5	.	TGTGCCAGCTCACCACGGGGACAGGGGCAAGAGACCCAGTACTTC	CASSPRGQGQETQYF
TRBV5-6	.	18	TRBJ1-6	.	TGTGCCAGCAGCACCGGAGGGCGGAGCCGCTCCTATAATTCACCCCTCCACTTT	CASSTGGRSRSYNSPLHF
TRBV27	TRBD2	16	TRBJ2-3	once	TGTGCCAGCAGTTTAAGACTAGCGGGGGGTACAGATACGCAGTATTTT	CASSLRLAGGTDTQYF
TRBV7-9	.	14	TRBJ1-1	.	TGTGCCAGCAGCTTAGGAACTTCGAACACTGAAGCTTTCTTT	CASSLGTSNTEAFF
TRBV6-1	.	14	TRBJ1-1	.	TGTGCCAGCAGTCAACCCAGGGTCTCCACTGAAGCTTTCTTT	CASSQPRVSTEAFF
TRBV5-1	.	15	TRBJ1-2	.	TGCGCCAGCAGCGACCCGTCGACAGCCTCCTATGGCTACACCTTC	CASSDPSTASYGYTF
TRBV14	.	15	TRBJ2-5	.	TGTGCCAGCAGCCAAGGGTGGGGGCGCGTGGAGACCCAGTACTTC	CASSQGWGRVETQYF